This entry concerns a single T cell receptor beta chain. Antigen specificity is unknown. This CDR3 is 15 amino acids long. Germline V CDR1 and CDR2: SEHNR, FQNEAQ (reference sequence). Unmatched junction bases numbered 4, after V lost 4 bases and J lost 2 bases. Drawing of blood for sampling happened at baseline, at cycle 4 day 1, and at cycle 7 day 1. The record originates from a study of OX40 agonist ivuxolimab in advanced cancers. In the study overall: Having had anti-PD-1, anti-PD-L1 or anti-CTLA-4 therapy before was allowed, and roughly 38% had some. Study-wide points: Expanded peripheral T cell antigen specificity was not determined.

Sequencing used immunoSEQ multiplex PCR; TCRdb keeps in-frame clones, though not all of them. The table records under 85,000 clones, around 85% of them present only once. The chain combines TRBV7-9 with TRBJ2-5; TRBD2 matches 10 bases. This receptor was obtained from an adult with an advanced solid tumor such as melanoma, head and neck, liver or kidney cancer. The source material was CD4+ or CD8+ T cells sorted from blood, sampled in a trial of the OX40 agonist ivuxolimab. The CDR3 sequence is CASSSRTSGQETQYF. The CDR3 DNA reads TGTGCCAGCAGCTCGAGGACTAGCGGACAAGAGACCCAGTACTTC.